This TCR beta chain emerged from a study of shared clonotypes between healthy human individuals. To note about this clone: Its antigen is still unknown.

Produced via immunoSEQ multiplex PCR; TCRdb's table is partial and in-frame only. The table records some 2,000,000 clones, roughly 94% of them present only once. The study, taken as a whole, reports: About 5% was the fraction of naive CD4 clonotypes found shared across several donors.

The V gene end was trimmed by 1 base and the J gene end by 3 bases; junction bases not matched to a gene: 4. Germline CDR1 is LGHNA and CDR2 is YSLEER. This CDR3 spans 16 amino acids. Source material: naive CD4+ T cells sorted from blood. Subset indicated: CD45RA+ positively selected. This chain joins TRBV4-3 and TRBJ2-1, with 9 bases fitting TRBD2. The clonotype comes from a man aged 18 to 30 in good health. The CDR3 reads CASSQATSGGYNEQFF. CDR3 DNA sequence: TGCGCCAGCAGCCAAGCGACTAGCGGAGGCTACAATGAGCAGTTCTTC.